This T cell receptor beta chain was identified in a study of vaccination and CD4 T cells after COVID-19. Study summary: At a median roughly 70 days (range 14 to 241) after dose two, post-vaccine samples were obtained. The authors used overlapping spike peptides from SARS-CoV-2, HCoV-NL63, HCoV-OC43 and HCoV-229E to stimulate cells. Whole-study results and caveats: A relatively small number of convalescent patients were studied, and no early post-infection timepoints were included.

V dropped 7 bases and J dropped 4; count of bases not matched to a gene: 9. The germline CDR1 and CDR2 sequences are MDHEN and SYDVKM. This CDR3 comprises 15 residues. An Oncomine TCR Beta short-read assay was used to sequence the DNA from cultured CD4+ T cells. It was from cultured CD4+ T cells that genomic DNA was extracted. TCRdb reprocessed the PCR reads with MiXCR, giving one entry per CDR3 protein. The data show 7,000 to 9,500 distinct CDR3 sequences, with approximately 37% seen just once and under 30% held by the top ten. As concerns this clonotype: The antigen is undetermined.

The sample's treatment: approximately 9-day PBMC culture with coronavirus spike peptide pools or control peptides (ViraFEST assay). One should note that the unexposed donor's CD4+ T cells were collected before the COVID-19 pandemic (2011-2018). Peptide-pool expansion of antigen-specific T cells preceded TCR sequencing in ViraFEST. The rearrangement joins TRBV28 to TRBJ2-1, with 8 bases fitting TRBD2. The sequencing input was CD4+ T cells from blood, cultured in vitro. The receptor's source is a human donor in good health. The CDR3 DNA follows: TGTGCCAGCACCCCCGGGGGGGTCGATTACAATGAGCAGTTCTTC. The encoded protein is CASTPGGVDYNEQFF. Variable domain in full (rest from reference TRBV28 and TRBJ2-1): DVKVTQSSRYLVKRTGEKVFLECVQDMDHENMFWYRQDPGLGLRLIYFSYDVKMKEKGDIPEGYSVSREKKERFSLILESASTNQTSMYLCASTPGGVDYNEQFFGPGTRLTVL.